This paragraph covers one T cell receptor beta chain sequence. These data originate in a study of shared clonotypes between healthy human individuals. Memory CD4+ cells were the fraction left after CD45RA+ naive selection. Sequencing used immunoSEQ multiplex PCR; TCRdb keeps in-frame clones, though not all of them. This sample carries a few million clones, more than 80% of them seen once, and the ten largest clones take under 0.15%. The CDR3 totals 13 residues. Germline V gene sequence: CDR1 GTSNPN, CDR2 SVGIG (reference sequence). With V trimmed by 3 bases and J by 12 bases, 12 bases remained unmatched.

Material: naive CD4+ T cells sorted from blood. As to subset: CD45RA+ positively selected. This chain links TRBV30 with TRBJ2-7; the match to TRBD2 covers 9 bases. This sequence originates from a man aged 18 to 30 in good health. The CDR3 loop is CAWSTRGGELWYF. As DNA, the CDR3 is TGTGCCTGGAGCACCCGCGGGGGGGAATTGTGGTACTTC.